This TCR beta chain was observed in a study of T cells in Graves' hyperthyroidism and ophthalmopathy. There were TCR beta CDR3 regions amplified from RNA transcripts. The HTBI primer set was used in a first-round RT-PCR of the TCR CDR3. Via MiXCR, TCRdb re-called the multiplex PCR reads, giving one row per CDR3 protein. The sample shows hundreds of thousands of distinct CDR3 sequences, approximately 15% of them seen only once. Trimming cost V 3 bases and J 6 bases, with 21 bases left between them. The CDR3 is 16 amino acids. Germline lookup yields CDR1 MDHEN and CDR2 SYDVKM. This clonotype appeared many times.

The chain combines TRBV28 with TRBJ2-7; possibly TRBD1 for D (5 bases). The TCR sequence derives from a woman younger than 35 with Graves' hyperthyroidism. What was sequenced was blood. The chain's CDR3 is CASSFDRSQGIGEQYF. The CDR3 DNA is TGTGCCAGCAGTTTTGACCGGAGTCAGGGAATTGGCGAGCAGTACTTC.